Detailed here is one TCR beta chain. This record belongs to a study of T cells after yellow fever vaccination. Generation of TCR cDNA used 5'RACE template switching (which added a universal primer site and UMIs). MiXCR, run by TCRdb on the 5' RACE reads, gives a single entry per CDR3 protein. The repertoire holds about 340,000 distinct CDR3 sequences, around 12% seen once, with more than 3% in the top ten. This sample comprised CD4+ T cells sorted from PBMCs, obtained 15 days after the yellow fever booster vaccination. This TCR was recovered from a man younger than 35 who received the YFV17D yellow fever vaccine.

The CDR3 DNA reads as TGTGCCAGCAGTTACGGACAGGGGGGCACTGAAGCTTTCTTT. Its translation is CASSYGQGGTEAFF. The chain has TRBV6-6 and TRBJ1-1, with TRBD1 identical over 10 bases. The CDR3 spans 14 residues. With V trimmed by 2 bases and J by 4 bases, 1 base remained unmatched. Looked up from germline, CDR1 is MNHNY and CDR2 is SVGAGI (reference sequence).